Following are 12 T cell receptor beta chains from one sample sequenced in a study of sequential checkpoint blockade in melanoma. Treatment defined: randomized to nivolumab then ipilimumab (arm A) or the reverse (arm B). Sequencing was performed with immunoSEQ multiplex PCR; in TCRdb, only in-frame clones are kept and a portion is missing. The table shows 20,000 or so clones, with roughly 75% occurring only once. Sequencing was performed on CD8+ T cells sorted from blood (inferred from file names), taken from a patient given nivolumab and ipilimumab in sequence. The receptors come from a human donor with melanoma.

The rearrangement joins TRBV7-3 to TRBJ1-1, with 8 nucleotides matching TRBD1. CDR1 is SGHTA, CDR2 FQGTGA, per germline. Losses at the gene ends were 5 bases for V and 4 bases for J; bases not matched to a gene: 3. This CDR3 contains 13 residues. The CDR3 here is CASSPTGGTEAFF. CDR3 sequence (DNA): TGTGCCAGCAGCCCTACAGGGGGCACTGAAGCTTTCTTT.

Regarding this clone: A junction boundary mismatches the germline segment, possibly from a read error. This chain links TRBV16 with TRBJ1-1; TRBD1 is a possible D gene (6 bases). Germline V CDR1 and CDR2: KGHSY, FQNENV. The CDR3 has 13 amino acids. The CDR3 reads CASSQFQGSRAFF. The CDR3 DNA reads TGTGCCAGCAGTCAATTCCAGGGGTCTCGGGCTTTCTTT.

There are a few counts of this clone. The V call is TRBV7-2, the J call TRBJ1-4; D is undetermined. V lost 5 bases to trimming and J lost 1 base, with 11 bases between them. CDR1 and CDR2 (germline): SGHTA, FQGNSA. The length of the CDR3 is 15 residues. The DNA for the CDR3 is TGTGCCAGCAGCCTGATAGTTGGAACTAATGAAAAACTGTTTTTT. It codes for CASSLIVGTNEKLFF.

As regards this clone: Other nucleotide sequences in the sample specify the same CDR3. The CDR3 DNA reads TGTGCCAGCAGCTTGGACAGCGCTTACGAGCAGTACTTC. This gives the protein CASSLDSAYEQYF. The chain links TRBV7-2 to TRBJ2-7, with a tentative D call TRBD1 (6 bases). Germline V gene data show CDR1 as SGHTA and CDR2 as FQGNSA. This CDR3 is built from 13 residues. V was shortened by 3 bases and J by 4 bases, with 10 bases between the two germline ends.

This chain uses TRBV9 with TRBJ1-2, with D tentatively TRBD1 (6 bases). The V end lost 4 bases, the J end lost 8 bases, and 12 bases lay between the germline ends. The V gene's germline CDR1 is SGDLS and CDR2 YYNGEE. The CDR3 contains 12 residues. The CDR3 sequence is CASSSGAGGYTF. Here the CDR3 DNA reads TGTGCCAGCAGCTCAGGGGCAGGGGGCTACACCTTC.

The chain joins TRBV5-6 to TRBJ2-7; no firm D call. Between the trimmed V and J ends, which lost 4 bases and 5 bases, there was a span of 10 bases. Germline V gene lookup returns CDR1 SGHDT and CDR2 YYEEEE. This CDR3 contains 12 residues. This chain's CDR3 is CASSALRNEQYF. The DNA of the CDR3 is TGTGCCAGCAGCGCCTTGAGGAACGAGCAGTACTTC. The variable domain in full, completed from reference TRBV5-6 and TRBJ2-7, reads DAGVTQSPTHLIKTRGQQVTLRCSPKSGHDTVSWYQQALGQGPQFIFQYYEEEERQRGNFPDRFSGHQFPNYSSELNVNALLLGDSALYLCASSALRNEQYFGPGTRLTVT.

The V gene is TRBV5-1, the J gene TRBJ2-3; 8 bases agree with TRBD1. The V and J ends lost 0 bases and 4 bases, in that order; junction bases with no gene match: 4. Looked up from germline, CDR1 is SGHRS and CDR2 is YFSETQ. This CDR3 has 15 amino acids. The CDR3 protein is CASSLVGQGPDTQYF. The CDR3 bases are TGCGCCAGCAGCTTGGTTGGACAGGGCCCAGATACGCAGTATTTT.

The J gene is TRBJ1-2, the V gene TRBV28; possibly TRBD1 for D (6 bases). Looked up from germline, CDR1 is MDHEN and CDR2 is SYDVKM. Trimming cost V 6 bases and J 2 bases, with 16 bases left between them. The CDR3 covers 15 residues. The CDR3 nucleotides read TGTGCCAGCAGCCCAGTCGGGGGGCCAAACTATGGCTACACCTTC. Translated, it gives CASSPVGGPNYGYTF.

This clone turned up a few times. The J gene is TRBJ2-7, the V gene TRBV4-1; 9 nucleotides line up with TRBD1. Germline trimming cut 3 bases from V and 2 bases from J; bases unmatched to any gene: 5. The germline CDR1 and CDR2 sequences are MGHRA and YSYEKL. This CDR3 has 15 amino acids. The CDR3 loop reads CASSQGQGGTYEQYF. CDR3 nucleotide sequence: TGCGCCAGCAGCCAGGGACAGGGTGGAACCTACGAGCAGTACTTC.

A single count supports this clone. The CDR3, as DNA: TGTGCCAGCAGCATTAGTAGGGACAGGGTTATCTATGAGCAGTTCTTC. Translation gives CASSISRDRVIYEQFF. The chain uses TRBV9 and TRBJ2-1; 9 nucleotides match TRBD1. Trimming at V came to 4 bases and at J to 8 bases, leaving 13 bases not matched to a gene. The CDR3 spans 16 residues. The germline V gene has CDR1 SGDLS and CDR2 YYNGEE.

This chain connects TRBV6-4 to TRBJ1-2; TRBD1 matches at 9 bases. The CDR3 covers 16 residues. Germline V gene data show CDR1 as MRHNA and CDR2 as SNTAGT. Trimming at V came to 4 bases and at J to 7 bases, leaving 13 bases not matched to a gene. The CDR3 bases are TGTGCCAGCAGTGCTGGGACAGGGCTTCACCCGAGTGGCTACACCTTC. Amino acids: CASSAGTGLHPSGYTF.

The chain carries TRBV7-9 and TRBJ2-1, with no clear D. Germline CDR1 and CDR2: SEHNR and FQNEAQ (reference sequence). The CDR3 loop spans 13 amino acids. The V end lost 6 bases, the J end lost 7 bases, and 13 bases lay between the germline ends. CDR3 bases: TGTGCCAGCAGTGCAGAGAGGAGTAATGAGCAGTTCTTC. Translating it yields CASSAERSNEQFF.